This T cell receptor beta chain was captured in a study of blood T cell repertoires in COVID-19. Study context: T cells, B-cell-depleted T cells, or PBMCs provided the cDNA or gDNA that served as material.

Recruited during active infection, patients (from Seattle) were subsequently followed longitudinally. Libraries were prepared by immunoSEQ multiplex PCR; TCRdb keeps only in-frame clonotypes and omits some of them. The sample has about 220,000 clones, 65% to 90% seen once; the top ten hold 2% to 3%. Source material: peripheral blood. The origin of this receptor is a woman between 65 and 79 years old with COVID-19, enrolled during active disease.

This CDR3 is CASSLSGQGETQYF. The CDR3 DNA follows: TGCGCCAGCAGCTTGTCGGGACAGGGTGAGACCCAGTACTTC. V usage is TRBV5-1 and J usage is TRBJ2-5, with 9 bases fitting TRBD1. J gave up 5 bases and V 1 base, and 3 bases lay outside the gene matches. This CDR3 is 14 amino acids long. Germline CDR1 and CDR2: SGHRS and YFSETQ.